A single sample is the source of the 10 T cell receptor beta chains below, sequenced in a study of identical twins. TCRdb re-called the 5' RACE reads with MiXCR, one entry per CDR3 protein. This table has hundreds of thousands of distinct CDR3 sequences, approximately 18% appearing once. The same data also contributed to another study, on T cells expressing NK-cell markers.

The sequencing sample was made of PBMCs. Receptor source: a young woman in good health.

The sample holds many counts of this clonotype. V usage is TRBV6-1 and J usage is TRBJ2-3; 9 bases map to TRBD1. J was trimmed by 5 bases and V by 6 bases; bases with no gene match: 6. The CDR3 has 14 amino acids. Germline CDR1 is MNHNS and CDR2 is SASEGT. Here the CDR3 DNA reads TGTGCCAGCAGCCCCGGACAGGGGCTAGATACGCAGTATTTT. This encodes CASSPGQGLDTQYF.

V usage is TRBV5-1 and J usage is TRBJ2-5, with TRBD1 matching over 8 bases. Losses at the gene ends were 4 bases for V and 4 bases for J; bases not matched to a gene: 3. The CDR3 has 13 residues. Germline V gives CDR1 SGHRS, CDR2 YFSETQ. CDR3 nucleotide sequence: TGCGCCAGCAGCGGACAGGGATTAGAGACCCAGTACTTC. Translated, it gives CASSGQGLETQYF.

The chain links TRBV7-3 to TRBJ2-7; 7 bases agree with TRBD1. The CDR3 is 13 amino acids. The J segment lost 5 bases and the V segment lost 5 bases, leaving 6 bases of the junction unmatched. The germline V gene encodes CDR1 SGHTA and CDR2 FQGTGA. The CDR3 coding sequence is TGTGCCAGCAGCCCACGGGACAGCCACGAGCAGTACTTC. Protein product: CASSPRDSHEQYF. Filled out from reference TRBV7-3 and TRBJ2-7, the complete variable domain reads GAGVSQTPSNKVTEKGKYVELRCDPISGHTALYWYRQSLGQGPEFLIYFQGTGAADDSGLPNDRFFAVRPEGSVSTLKIQRTERGDSAVYLCASSPRDSHEQYFGPGTRLTVT.

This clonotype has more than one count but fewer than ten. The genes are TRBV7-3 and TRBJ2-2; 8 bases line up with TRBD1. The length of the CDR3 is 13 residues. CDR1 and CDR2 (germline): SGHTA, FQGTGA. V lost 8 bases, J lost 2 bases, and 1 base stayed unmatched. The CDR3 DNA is TGTGCCAGCGGACAGGGAAACACCGGGGAGCTGTTTTTT. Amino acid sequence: CASGQGNTGELFF.

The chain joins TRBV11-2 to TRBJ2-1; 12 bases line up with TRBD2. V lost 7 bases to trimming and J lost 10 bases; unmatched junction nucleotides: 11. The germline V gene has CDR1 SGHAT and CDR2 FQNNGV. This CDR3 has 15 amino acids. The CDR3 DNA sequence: TGTGCCAGCACCCTACTAGCGGGAGGTTTCGGAGAGCAGTTCTTC. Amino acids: CASTLLAGGFGEQFF. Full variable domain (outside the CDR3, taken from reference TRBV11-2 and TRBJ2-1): EAGVAQSPRYKIIEKRQSVAFWCNPISGHATLYWYQQILGQGPKLLIQFQNNGVVDDSQLPKDRFSAERLKGVDSTLKIQPAKLEDSAVYLCASTLLAGGFGEQFFGPGTRLTVL.

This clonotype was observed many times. CDR3 nucleotide sequence: TGTGCCAGCAGTTACTCGCAGGGCAACTATGGCTACACCTTC. Translation gives CASSYSQGNYGYTF. This chain uses TRBV6-5 with TRBJ1-2, with a weak D call TRBD1 (5 bases). Germline V gene lookup returns CDR1 MNHEY and CDR2 SVGAGI. The ends were cut back, 0 bases at V and 2 bases at J, with 7 bases in the middle. This CDR3 comprises 14 residues.

CDR3 nucleotide sequence: TGTGCCACGAGAGCAGGGGGAGGTGACGAGCAGTACTTC. Amino acids: CATRAGGGDEQYF. The gene calls are TRBV10-3 and TRBJ2-7; D may be TRBD1 (7 bases). V lost 10 bases, J lost 5 bases, and 18 bases lay in between. The length of the CDR3 is 13 residues. The germline gives CDR1 ENHRY, CDR2 SYGVKD.

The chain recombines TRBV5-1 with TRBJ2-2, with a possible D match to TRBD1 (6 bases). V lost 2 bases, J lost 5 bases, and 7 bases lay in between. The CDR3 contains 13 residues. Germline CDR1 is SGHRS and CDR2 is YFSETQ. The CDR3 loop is CASSFTGTGELFF. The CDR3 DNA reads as TGCGCCAGCAGCTTCACAGGGACCGGGGAGCTGTTTTTT.

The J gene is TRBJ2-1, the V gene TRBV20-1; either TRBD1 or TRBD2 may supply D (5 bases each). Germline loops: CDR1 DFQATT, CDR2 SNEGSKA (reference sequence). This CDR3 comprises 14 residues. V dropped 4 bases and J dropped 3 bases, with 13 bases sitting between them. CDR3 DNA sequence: TGCAGTGCTATTGAGGGGTCGAACTACAATGAGCAGTTCTTC. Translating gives CSAIEGSNYNEQFF.

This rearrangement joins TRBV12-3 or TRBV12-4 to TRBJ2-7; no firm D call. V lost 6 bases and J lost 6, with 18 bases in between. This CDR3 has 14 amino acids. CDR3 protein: CASSQGIASSEQYF. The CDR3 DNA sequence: TGTGCCAGCAGCCAAGGGATAGCATCTAGCGAGCAGTACTTC.